These 30 T cell receptor beta chains were all obtained from the same sample, sequenced in a study of cytomegalovirus exposure and HLA in healthy donors. The study ran its PCR with 60 Vbeta and 13 Jbeta primers. The protocol was immunoSEQ multiplex PCR, while the TCRdb copy is restricted to in-frame clones and leaves out a portion. This table has about 82,000 clones, roughly four fifths appearing once. The specimen sequenced was PBMCs. The origin of the receptors is a human donor in good health.

Here the CDR3 DNA reads TGCGCCAGCAGAAGCGGTTTACACTACGAGCAGTACTTC. The encoded protein is CASRSGLHYEQYF. This chain uses TRBV10-2 with TRBJ2-7, with a weak D call TRBD2 (5 bases). This CDR3 region has 13 residues. Trimming left V 6 bases short and J 3 bases short, with 12 bases between. Germline CDR1 reads WSHSY; CDR2 reads SAAADI.

V usage is TRBV30 and J usage is TRBJ1-1; no clear D. The V and J ends lost 4 bases and 1 base respectively, with 16 bases between them. There are 15 residues in the CDR3. The V gene's germline CDR1 is GTSNPN and CDR2 SVGIG (reference sequence). The CDR3 nucleotides are TGTGCCTGGAAGGAAGTCGGGAGCCGGAACACTGAAGCTTTCTTT. Encoded protein: CAWKEVGSRNTEAFF.

The gene calls are TRBV4-3 and TRBJ2-1, with 10 bases identical to TRBD2. This CDR3 is built from 17 residues. The trim removed 0 bases at V and 7 bases at J, leaving 9 bases unmatched. Germline CDR1 reads LGHNA; CDR2 reads YSLEER. The CDR3 here is CASSQDRSLAGDNEQFF. The CDR3 nucleotides are TGCGCCAGCAGCCAAGATCGTTCGCTAGCGGGGGATAATGAGCAGTTCTTC.

The chain links TRBV5-1 to TRBJ2-1, with D unresolved. Germline CDR1 and CDR2: SGHRS and YFSETQ. Trimming stripped 0 bases from V and 5 bases from J, with 6 bases between. CDR3 length: 13 amino acids. The CDR3 loop reads CASSLAVDNEQFF. The CDR3, as DNA: TGCGCCAGCAGCTTGGCCGTCGACAATGAGCAGTTCTTC.

This rearrangement joins TRBV7-9 to TRBJ2-7; TRBD1 is a possible D gene (5 bases). The germline gives CDR1 SEHNR, CDR2 FQNEAQ (reference sequence). The CDR3 loop spans 14 amino acids. Trimming stripped 1 base from V and 1 base from J, with 8 bases between. The DNA for the CDR3 is TGTGCCAGCAGCTTAGGCAGGGATTCCTACGAGCAGTACTTC. It codes for CASSLGRDSYEQYF.

J is TRBJ1-2 and V is TRBV5-8; D unresolved. The length of the CDR3 is 15 residues. Germline CDR1 reads SGHTS; CDR2 reads YDEGEE. The V and J ends lost 0 bases and 0 bases respectively, with 9 bases between them. CDR3 sequence (DNA): TGTGCCAGCAGCTTGGATCGGGGAACTAACTATGGCTACACCTTC. Protein sequence: CASSLDRGTNYGYTF.

As DNA, the CDR3 is TGTGCCACCAGCCTAAAAGGTGGGGGCGATTGGGGGGAGCAGTTCTTC. Protein: CATSLKGGGDWGEQFF. This chain joins TRBV15 and TRBJ2-1, with D tentatively TRBD1 (6 bases). Trimming cost V 5 bases and J 10 bases, with 24 bases left between them. Looked up from germline, CDR1 is LNHNV and CDR2 is YYDKDF (reference sequence). The CDR3 sequence is 16 residues long.

The V and J genes are TRBV9 and TRBJ2-1; 9 bases line up with TRBD1. Trimming cost V 4 bases and J 5 bases; bases outside gene matches: 7. This CDR3 comprises 15 residues. CDR1 is SGDLS and CDR2 is YYNGEE in the germline V gene. The CDR3, as DNA: TGTGCCAGCAGCCCTGGGGACAGGGTACACAATGAGCAGTTCTTC. Its translation is CASSPGDRVHNEQFF.

This rearrangement joins TRBV4-3 to TRBJ2-7, with D possibly being TRBD2 (5 bases). Trimming cost V 1 base and J 3 bases, with 10 bases left between them. This CDR3 spans 14 amino acids. The germline V gene encodes CDR1 LGHNA and CDR2 YSLEER. The CDR3 loop reads CASSQGTGRYEQYF. The CDR3 DNA follows: TGCGCCAGCAGCCAAGGGACTGGGCGCTACGAGCAGTACTTC.

The CDR3 bases are TGTGCCAGCAGTGAAGTGGGACAGGGCGTGAGCAATCAGCCCCAGCATTTT. Its translation: CASSEVGQGVSNQPQHF. This chain uses TRBV2 with TRBJ1-5; 9 bases agree with TRBD1. After removal of 1 base from V and 1 base from J, the junction contained 5 bases not matched to a gene. Germline CDR1 reads SNHLY; CDR2 reads FYNNEI. The CDR3 totals 17 residues.

V gene TRBV5-8 combines with J gene TRBJ1-4; tentative D call: TRBD1 (5 bases). Germline CDR1 SGHTS, CDR2 YDEGEE. The CDR3 sequence is 15 residues long. V was pared by 1 base and J by 7 bases, with 14 bases between. CDR3 DNA sequence: TGTGCCAGCAGCTTGACGGGGGGAATGGGTGAAAAACTGTTTTTT. This codes for CASSLTGGMGEKLFF.

The V gene is TRBV6-5, the J gene TRBJ2-3, with D tentatively TRBD2 (6 bases). The CDR3 loop spans 15 amino acids. Germline V gene sequence: CDR1 MNHEY, CDR2 SVGAGI. The V end lost 6 bases, the J end lost 0 bases, and 13 bases lay between the germline ends. CDR3 region: CASSHSGTSTDTQYF. The CDR3 DNA follows: TGTGCCAGCAGCCATAGCGGAACTAGCACAGATACGCAGTATTTT.

This chain links TRBV5-3 with TRBJ1-5; D is unclear. TRBV5-3 is sorted into the ORF group, with uncertain function. The CDR3 extends over 18 amino acids. Trimming took off 4 bases at V and 0 bases at J, with 20 bases between the two ends. CDR3 protein: CARSPVREVTNSNQPQHF. Written as DNA, the CDR3 is TGTGCCAGAAGCCCGGTTCGGGAGGTTACTAATAGCAATCAGCCCCAGCATTTT.

The chain links TRBV6-6 to TRBJ2-2; maybe TRBD2 (6 bases). Germline V gene data show CDR1 as MNHNY and CDR2 as SVGAGI (reference sequence). The V gene lost 7 bases and the J gene lost 4 bases, with 19 bases spanning the gap. The CDR3 contains 16 residues. CDR3 sequence reads: CASIPWGGVGTGELFF. The DNA of the CDR3 is TGTGCCAGCATCCCCTGGGGCGGGGTGGGCACCGGGGAGCTGTTTTTT.

The chain has TRBV5-1 and TRBJ1-4, with TRBD1 identical over 7 bases. The CDR3 consists of 14 residues. V shed 4 bases, J shed 4 bases, and the junction held 4 bases outside the gene matches. Germline-derived CDR1 and CDR2 are SGHRS and YFSETQ. The CDR3 loop reads CASSQTGINEKLFF. For the CDR3, the DNA is TGCGCCAGCAGCCAGACAGGGATTAATGAAAAACTGTTTTTT.

The chain employs TRBV15 and TRBJ2-7; D is possibly TRBD2 (5 bases). V was cut by 1 base and J by 3 bases, with 13 bases left in between. The CDR3 totals 15 residues. Looked up from germline, CDR1 is LNHNV and CDR2 is YYDKDF (reference sequence). The CDR3 region is CATSRGVGDFYEQYF. In DNA form, the CDR3 reads TGTGCCACCAGCAGAGGTGTCGGGGATTTCTACGAGCAGTACTTC. Based on the CDR3 plus reference TRBV15 and TRBJ2-7, the full variable domain is DAMVIQNPRYQVTQFGKPVTLSCSQTLNHNVMYWYQQKSSQAPKLLFHYYDKDFNNEADTPDNFQSRRPNTSFCFLDIRSPGLGDTAMYLCATSRGVGDFYEQYFGPGTRLTVT.

This clone was counted between two and nine times. V gene TRBV6-1 combines with J gene TRBJ1-1; D is perhaps TRBD1 (6 bases). This CDR3 contains 15 residues. Trimming removed 0 bases at V and 3 bases at J, with 11 bases between. Germline V lookup: CDR1 MNHNS, CDR2 SASEGT. CDR3 region: CASSEAGRGYTEAFF. As DNA, the CDR3 is TGTGCCAGCAGTGAAGCGGGCAGGGGATACACTGAAGCTTTCTTT.

The chain recombines TRBV29-1 with TRBJ2-5; the D gene is possibly TRBD2 (5 bases). CDR3 length equals 12 residues. The V gene's germline CDR1 is SQVTM and CDR2 ANQGSEA. V was shortened by 0 bases and J by 7 bases, with 9 bases between the two germline ends. DNA for the CDR3: TGCAGCGTTGAAGATCGGGGTCGGACCCAGTACTTC. Translating gives CSVEDRGRTQYF.

The genes are TRBV10-3 and TRBJ2-5; maybe TRBD1 (6 bases). The length of the CDR3 is 13 residues. V lost 7 bases, J lost 3 bases, and 12 bases lay in between. Germline CDR1 and CDR2: ENHRY and SYGVKD. CDR3: CAINRQAEETQYF. Written as DNA, the CDR3 is TGTGCCATCAACCGACAGGCCGAAGAGACCCAGTACTTC.

The chain is built from TRBV7-8 and TRBJ1-6; D gene uncertain. Trimming shortened V by 1 base and J by 0 bases, and 4 bases separated the two germline ends. CDR3 length: 15 amino acids. Germline V gene lookup returns CDR1 SGHVS and CDR2 FQNEAQ. The DNA of the CDR3 is TGTGCCAGCAGCTTAGGGAGCTCCTATAATTCACCCCTCCACTTT. Protein product: CASSLGSSYNSPLHF. The complete variable domain, with remaining parts taken from reference TRBV7-8 and TRBJ1-6, reads GAGVSQSPRYKVAKRGQDVALRCDPISGHVSLFWYQQALGQGPEFLTYFQNEAQLDKSGLPSDRFFAERPEGSVSTLKIQRTQQEDSAVYLCASSLGSSYNSPLHFGNGTRLTVT.

The chain combines TRBV9 with TRBJ2-1, with D perhaps matching TRBD2 (5 bases). Deletions cut 0 bases from V and 5 bases from J, with 18 bases between. The length of the CDR3 is 17 residues. Per germline, CDR1 SGDLS and CDR2 YYNGEE. The DNA for the CDR3 is TGTGCCAGCAGCGTAGAAGAGGGTCGAGGGCGGGACAATGAGCAGTTCTTC. The encoded protein is CASSVEEGRGRDNEQFF. The variable domain in full, with the rest retrieved from reference TRBV9 and TRBJ2-1, is DSGVTQTPKHLITATGQRVTLRCSPRSGDLSVYWYQQSLDQGLQFLIQYYNGEERAKGNILERFSAQQFPDLHSELNLSSLELGDSALYFCASSVEEGRGRDNEQFFGPGTRLTVL.

The chain joins TRBV6-5 to TRBJ1-5; possible D gene TRBD1, 6 bases. The germline V gene encodes CDR1 MNHEY and CDR2 SVGAGI. V was trimmed by 2 bases and J by 2 bases, leaving 10 bases between them. The CDR3 loop spans 15 amino acids. The CDR3 bases are TGTGCCAGCAGTTACGGGGGCGGCGGCAATCAGCCCCAGCATTTT. Residues: CASSYGGGGNQPQHF.

This clone has just one count. At one end, the junction sequence differs from germline, possibly due to a read error. The rearrangement uses TRBV20-1 and TRBJ2-5; D remains unclear. The CDR3 length is 11 residues. Germline V gives CDR1 DFQATT, CDR2 SNEGSKA (reference sequence). CDR3 sequence reads: CSARGPETQYF. CDR3 coding DNA: TGCAGTGCCAGAGGTCCGGAGACCCAGTACTTC.

The rearrangement links TRBV6-6 to TRBJ1-5; D call uncertain. The CDR3 sequence is 12 residues long. The V and J ends lost 7 bases and 3 bases respectively, with 7 bases between them. The germline gives CDR1 MNHNY, CDR2 SVGAGI (reference sequence). The CDR3 region has the DNA TGTGCCAGCACTCAGATCAATCAGCCCCAGCATTTT. Residues: CASTQINQPQHF.

V is TRBV7-9 and J is TRBJ1-5, with TRBD1 identical over 9 bases. Unmatched junction bases numbered 5, after V lost 5 bases and J lost 6 bases. CDR1 and CDR2 from the germline V gene are SEHNR and FQNEAQ (reference sequence). This CDR3 is built from 14 residues. The CDR3 is CASSPGQGRQPQHF. CDR3 coding DNA: TGTGCCAGCAGCCCTGGACAGGGGCGTCAGCCCCAGCATTTT.

Only one count was recorded for this clone. The chain combines TRBV6-5 with TRBJ2-1; TRBD1 agrees at 7 bases. The CDR3 loop spans 14 amino acids. Germline lookup yields CDR1 MNHEY and CDR2 SVGAGI. V shed 2 bases, J shed 3 bases, and the junction held 1 base outside the gene matches. This CDR3 is CASSYRDSYNEQFF. CDR3 bases: TGTGCCAGCAGTTACCGGGACAGCTACAATGAGCAGTTCTTC.

This chain joins TRBV13 and TRBJ2-3, with D perhaps TRBD1 (6 bases). Germline assignment: CDR1 PRHDT and CDR2 FYEKMQ (reference sequence). The CDR3 spans 17 residues. Trimming removed 5 bases at V and 1 base at J, with 19 bases between. The CDR3 DNA reads as TGTGCCAGCAGCCCCTCGACAGGACCCCATGGCACAGATACGCAGTATTTT. Protein: CASSPSTGPHGTDTQYF.

This chain links TRBV5-4 with TRBJ2-4; a weak D match, TRBD1 (5 bases). This CDR3 is 15 amino acids long. The V end lost 0 bases, the J end lost 6 bases, and 13 bases lay between the germline ends. The germline V gene encodes CDR1 SGHNT and CDR2 YYREEE (reference sequence). DNA of the CDR3: TGTGCCAGCAGCTTGGCGGGTGGACAAGCAAACATTCAGTACTTC. Translation: CASSLAGGQANIQYF.

This chain links TRBV19 with TRBJ1-1, with D unresolved. This CDR3 has 14 amino acids. Trimming left V 1 base short and J 3 bases short, with 9 bases between. Per germline, CDR1 LNHDA and CDR2 SQIVND (reference sequence). CDR3 sequence (DNA): TGTGCCAGTAGTATAGCCGACGAGGACACTGAAGCTTTCTTT. Protein product: CASSIADEDTEAFF.

This chain connects TRBV7-2 to TRBJ1-5, with D unresolved. CDR3 length: 13 residues. The V gene lost 2 bases and the J gene lost 7 bases, with 9 bases spanning the gap. Germline CDR1 and CDR2: SGHTA and FQGNSA. The CDR3 loop reads CASSLTGEQPQHF. CDR3 bases: TGTGCCAGCAGCTTAACCGGGGAGCAGCCCCAGCATTTT.